This T cell receptor beta chain was retrieved from a study of cytomegalovirus exposure and HLA in healthy donors. The CDR3 runs to 12 residues. V shed 3 bases and J shed 9 bases, with 9 bases lying between them. Looked up from germline, CDR1 is LNHDA and CDR2 is SQIVND (reference sequence). PCR used 60 Vbeta primers and 13 Jbeta primers. Sequencing was performed with immunoSEQ multiplex PCR; in TCRdb, only in-frame clones are kept and a portion is missing. The sample contains about 250,000 clones, around 65% of which appear only once. The chain employs TRBV19 and TRBJ2-1, with D maybe TRBD1 (5 bases). Sample: PBMCs. The sequence was obtained from a female donor in good health and CMV-seronegative. The CDR3 DNA reads as TGTGCCAGTAGTATTATCACAGGTGAGCAGTTCTTC. Its protein is CASSIITGEQFF.